The 6 T cell receptor beta chains presented below share a single source sample, sequenced in a study of breast tumors, draining lymph nodes, adjacent tissues. TCRdb fed the multiplex PCR reads into MiXCR, producing one record per CDR3 protein. The profile shows some 130,000 distinct CDR3 sequences, approximately 21% of them singletons. Samples came from axillary lymph nodes draining the breast cancer. The sample consisted of axillary lymph node tissue. These receptor sequences come from a female donor with breast cancer. Some clones in this sample may be carry-over from other donors' samples.

This clonotype was recorded many times. The CDR3 nucleotides are TGTGCCATCAGTGAGTCAGGCCGTGGAAACACCATATATTTT. Protein sequence: CAISESGRGNTIYF. The chain combines TRBV10-3 with TRBJ1-3, with D unresolved. This CDR3 is built from 14 residues. Trimming cost V 0 bases and J 3 bases, with 6 bases left between them. Germline V gives CDR1 ENHRY, CDR2 SYGVKD.

This clonotype was observed many times. V gene TRBV3-1 combines with J gene TRBJ2-7; a weak D match, TRBD2 (5 bases). The CDR3 runs 15 residues. The V end lost 1 base, the J end lost 0 bases, and 10 bases lay between the germline ends. Germline lookup yields CDR1 LGHDT and CDR2 YNNKEL (reference sequence). In DNA, the CDR3 is TGTGCCAGCAGCCAAGGCGGGTTTAGCTCCTACGAGCAGTACTTC. Protein product: CASSQGGFSSYEQYF.

Regarding this clonotype: Since a much larger clone is just one base distant, this may be a read error. The J gene is TRBJ2-6, the V gene TRBV9, with TRBD2 as a possible D gene (6 bases). Germline CDR1 and CDR2: SGDLS and YYNGEE. The length of the CDR3 is 16 residues. CDR3 bases: TGTGCCAGCCGACCTGGTTGGGAGGACGGGGCCAACGTCCCGACTTTC. This sequence encodes CASRPGWEDGANVPTF.

Ten or more counts support this clonotype. This sequence joins TRBV5-5 and TRBJ2-7; D uncertain. V gave up 5 bases and J gave up 2 bases, with 14 bases separating them. CDR3 length: 14 amino acids. Germline CDR1 is SGHKS and CDR2 is YYEKEE (reference sequence). CDR3 sequence (DNA): TGTGCCAGCAGTCGAGATGGGCAGCCCTACGAGCAGTACTTC. Protein: CASSRDGQPYEQYF.

This clonotype showed up many times. This sequence joins TRBV19 and TRBJ1-4; a possible D gene is TRBD1 (6 bases). Germline V gene lookup returns CDR1 LNHDA and CDR2 SQIVND (reference sequence). V lost 8 bases and J 1 base, leaving 23 bases between the germline ends. The length of the CDR3 is 18 residues. The CDR3 DNA reads TGTGCCAGTGCCGCACAGGGAGAGGGATGGGGAACTAATGAAAAACTGTTTTTT. This translates into CASAAQGEGWGTNEKLFF.

This clonotype has a count of ten or more. The rearrangement joins TRBV9 to TRBJ1-3; D may be TRBD1 (5 bases). CDR1 is SGDLS and CDR2 is YYNGEE in the germline V gene. V shed 4 bases and J shed 0 bases, with 11 bases lying between them. The CDR3 contains 15 residues. CDR3 protein: CASSKTDISGNTIYF. The DNA for the CDR3 is TGTGCCAGCAGCAAGACAGATATCTCTGGAAACACCATATATTTT.